These T cell receptor beta chains were read from a single sample in a study of blood T cell repertoires in COVID-19. Here immunoSEQ multiplex PCR was the method, and the copy in TCRdb shows in-frame clones only, minus some. The table has around 160,000 clones, around 86% seen once. The sequenced material came from peripheral blood. Receptors originate from a man between 60 and 75 years old with acute or convalescent COVID-19. The CDR3 runs from the conserved cysteine through the conserved F or W. A D gene is named only where the DNA matches it firmly. The size of a clone is reported for some rows only, either as once, few or many, or as a class for expanded clones.

abundance,v_gene,d_gene,j_gene,CDR3nt,CDR3aa
.,TRBV29-1,TRBD2,TRBJ2-2,TGCAGCGTTGATGCCGGGGTAGCGGGAGACACCGGGGAGCTGTTTTTT,CSVDAGVAGDTGELFF
few,TRBV25-1,TRBD2,TRBJ2-7,TGTGCCAGCAGCGGATTGGGCGGGAGGTACGAGCAGTACTTC,CASSGLGGRYEQYF
.,TRBV27,.,TRBJ2-5,TGTGCCAGCAGTTTAGGGCACCAAGAGACCCAGTACTTC,CASSLGHQETQYF
.,TRBV19,.,TRBJ2-3,TGTGCCAGTAGTGACCCTAGCGCCTCTAGCACAGATACGCAGTATTTT,CASSDPSASSTDTQYF
.,TRBV28,.,TRBJ2-6,TGTGCCAGCAGATTGGCGGGAAGACGGGCCAACGTCCTGACTTTC,CASRLAGRRANVLTF
.,TRBV28,TRBD1,TRBJ1-6,TGTGCCAGCAGTACTATGGACAGGGACTATAATTCACCCCTCCACTTT,CASSTMDRDYNSPLHF
.,TRBV5-1,TRBD2,TRBJ2-1,TGCGCCAGCAGCTTGGGGCTAGCGGTCCGACTGGACTACAATGAGCAGTTCTTC,CASSLGLAVRLDYNEQFF
.,TRBV5-1,TRBD1,TRBJ1-2,TGCGCCAGCAGCTTGGGGGGACAGGGGTTTGGTGGCTACACCTTC,CASSLGGQGFGGYTF
.,TRBV5-1,.,TRBJ2-3,TGCGCCAGCAGCTTGGACGGGAGCGTGATTGGAGATACGCAGTATTTT,CASSLDGSVIGDTQYF
.,TRBV18,.,TRBJ1-4,TGTGCCAGCTCACCTGCCACCGGGGAGGAAAAACTGTTTTTT,CASSPATGEEKLFF
.,TRBV14,TRBD1,TRBJ1-1,TGTGCCAGCAGCCAAGACAGCGGGACAGGGGGCGTGGGAGCTTTCTTT,CASSQDSGTGGVGAFF
.,TRBV28,TRBD1,TRBJ2-7,TGTGCCAGCAGGACCGGGACAGGGGGCTTCTACGAGCAGTACTTC,CASRTGTGGFYEQYF
few,TRBV28,TRBD1,TRBJ1-1,TGTGCCAGCAGCTTAATGGGACAGGGGGGAGCTTTCTTT,CASSLMGQGGAFF
.,TRBV3-1/TRBV3-2,.,TRBJ2-2,TGTGCCAGCAGCCACAAATCAGGGGAGCTGTTTTTT,CASSHKSGELFF
.,TRBV6-4,TRBD1,TRBJ1-1,TGTGCCAGCAGTACCGAACAGGGGGCCTGGCGGGTCTTT,CASSTEQGAWRVF
.,TRBV21-1,.,TRBJ2-5,TGTGCCAGCAGCAAAGAGAGTTTAGAGACCCAGTACTTC,CASSKESLETQYF
.,TRBV19,.,TRBJ1-5,TGTGCCAGTAGCGTGGACAGTGTGGGTCAGCCCCAGCATTTT,CASSVDSVGQPQHF
.,TRBV5-4,.,TRBJ1-1,TGTGCCAGCAGCTTGGTGGGACAGAACACTGAAGCTTTCTTT,CASSLVGQNTEAFF
.,TRBV5-1,.,TRBJ1-4,TGCGCCAGCAGCTTGGAAGGGGCAACTAATGAAAAACTGTTTTTT,CASSLEGATNEKLFF
.,TRBV11-2,.,TRBJ1-2,TGTGCCAGCAGCTCCGGCCCGGCGGCTAACTATGGCTACACCTTC,CASSSGPAANYGYTF
.,TRBV20-1,.,TRBJ1-5,TGCAGTGCTAGTGGGGGCATTTCAAGAAATCAGCCCCAGCATTTT,CSASGGISRNQPQHF
.,TRBV27,TRBD1,TRBJ2-7,TGTGCCAGCAGTTTCGGGACAGGGTCCTACGAGCAGTACTTC,CASSFGTGSYEQYF
.,TRBV4-2,TRBD2,TRBJ2-1,TGTGCCAGCAGCCTAGTTGGACTAGCGGGAGGGGAGGGCAATGAGCAGTTCTTC,CASSLVGLAGGEGNEQFF
.,TRBV5-1,.,TRBJ2-5,TGCGCCAGCAGCTTCGGAGGGAATCAAGAGACCCAGTACTTC,CASSFGGNQETQYF
.,TRBV6-5,TRBD1,TRBJ1-1,TGTGCCAGCAGTTTGGGCCGGGACAGATACACTGAAGCTTTCTTT,CASSLGRDRYTEAFF
.,TRBV5-4,TRBD1,TRBJ1-2,TGTGCCAGCAGATCCCAGGGGGCGGGCTATGGCTACACCTTC,CASRSQGAGYGYTF
.,TRBV5-1,.,TRBJ1-1,TGCGCCAGCAGCCGCGACTTGCACGAAGCTTTCTTT,CASSRDLHEAFF
.,TRBV3-1/TRBV3-2,.,TRBJ2-7,TGTGCCAGCAGTCAGAGGGAGTTCCCCTACGAGCAGTACTTC,CASSQREFPYEQYF
.,TRBV2,TRBD1,TRBJ1-5,TGTGCCAGCAGTCAGGGGGGAATGGGCAATCAGCCCCAGCATTTT,CASSQGGMGNQPQHF
.,TRBV10-3,TRBD1,TRBJ1-5,TGTGCCATCAGTGAGCAAACAGGGGGCGCGGGTCAGCCCCAGCATTTT,CAISEQTGGAGQPQHF
.,TRBV20-1,.,TRBJ1-5,TGCAGTGCTAGTTACGGTTATAGCAATCAGCCCCAGCATTTT,CSASYGYSNQPQHF
.,TRBV7-9,.,TRBJ1-2,TGTGCCAGCAGCTTAGATGGCAGGGATAATGGCTACACCTTC,CASSLDGRDNGYTF
.,TRBV2,.,TRBJ1-1,TGTGCCAGCAGTGAGATGGTTGGGGGGTCTGAAGCTTTCTTT,CASSEMVGGSEAFF
once,TRBV7-8,TRBD1,TRBJ2-7,TGTGCCAGCAGCTTAGGTTCCAGGGGGCGTTGGGTCGACGAGCAGTACTTC,CASSLGSRGRWVDEQYF
.,TRBV2,.,TRBJ1-1,TGTGCCAGCAGGGCGGGACGGCTGAACACTGAAGCTTTCTTT,CASRAGRLNTEAFF
.,TRBV7-9,.,TRBJ2-3,TGTGCCAGCAGCTTAGCGTATAGAACAGATACGCAGTATTTT,CASSLAYRTDTQYF
.,TRBV10-3,.,TRBJ1-2,TGTGCCATCAGTGAGTCCCAGGATTCTCCTAACTATGGCTACACCTTC,CAISESQDSPNYGYTF
once,TRBV28,.,TRBJ1-5,TGTGCCAGCAGTCCGTTTCGGGGGGCGAATCAGCCCCAGCATTTT,CASSPFRGANQPQHF
.,TRBV5-5,.,TRBJ1-6,TGTGCCAGCAGCCTGCCACAGATCGGCTCCTATAATTCACCCCTCCACTTT,CASSLPQIGSYNSPLHF
.,TRBV5-1,TRBD1,TRBJ1-1,TGCGCCAGCAGCTTGGGACAGGGTGGTGGTACAGCTTTCTTT,CASSLGQGGGTAFF
few,TRBV5-6,TRBD1,TRBJ2-1,TGTGCCAGCAGCTTTGGGACAGAAGAGTACAATGAGCAGTTCTTC,CASSFGTEEYNEQFF
.,TRBV29-1,TRBD2,TRBJ2-7,TGCAGCGTTGCTTTTAGGAGCGGGAGCTCGCTTGGCAAGGGCTACGAGCAGTACTTC,CSVAFRSGSSLGKGYEQYF
.,TRBV9,.,TRBJ2-1,TGTGCCAGCAGTAAATCGGGAGAGTCCTACAATGAGCAGTTCTTC,CASSKSGESYNEQFF
.,TRBV7-9,.,TRBJ2-1,TGTGCCAGCAGTCCCCTATGGGGCGGACCCTACAATGAGCAGTTCTTC,CASSPLWGGPYNEQFF
.,TRBV2,.,TRBJ2-2,TGTGCCAGCACCCCTCAAACTGCAACCGGGGAGCTGTTTTTT,CASTPQTATGELFF